This T cell receptor (beta chain) was recorded in a study of cytomegalovirus exposure and HLA in healthy donors. Germline V CDR1 and CDR2: MGHRA, YSYEKL. Trimming at V came to 1 base and at J to 1 base, leaving 6 bases not matched to a gene. This CDR3 contains 18 residues. Vbeta (60) and Jbeta (13) primers were used in the PCR. Sequencing used immunoSEQ multiplex PCR; TCRdb keeps in-frame clones, though not all of them. The repertoire holds fewer than 200,000 clones, just under 80% seen once, with about 3% in the top ten. As for this clone: Its antigen is not identified.

Study-wide findings and caveats: Further analysis, carried out later, found HLA-associated TCR beta chains more clonally expanded than equally common other chains. Among TCR beta chains, those listed as cytomegalovirus-associated numbered fewer than 200.

Sequenced material: PBMCs. This TCR was sampled from a female donor in good health and CMV-seronegative. This chain joins TRBV4-1 and TRBJ2-3; 12 bases are a match to TRBD1. The CDR3 nucleotides read TGCGCCAGCAGCCAAGTCTTTGGGGACAGGGGGCGCACAGATACGCAGTATTTT. It encodes CASSQVFGDRGRTDTQYF.